The 20 T cell receptor beta chains below were found in one sample sequenced in a study of CD8 T cells in Susac syndrome (dated by TCRdb to between 2018 and 2021). The protocol used for the library was the immunoSEQ multiplex PCR assay. RNA was extracted with the RNeasy kit and about 0.5 to 1 ug was reverse transcribed using random hexamers. Using fastp trimming at Q25 and MiXCR clonotype assembly, TCRdb reanalyzed the public sequencing data and kept in-frame beta chains. Under each unique CDR3 protein, matching rows form one entry showing the most common genes and DNA. The sample includes 250,000 to 300,000 distinct CDR3 sequences, with roughly 85% observed a single time. The leading ten clones occupy roughly 0.21% of the sample. The sample consisted of CD8+ T cells from PBMCs. These receptors all come from a human donor with multiple sclerosis.

The chain couples TRBV28 to TRBJ2-1; 7 bases match TRBD1. With V trimmed by 2 bases and J by 0 bases, 4 bases remained unmatched. Germline V gene lookup returns CDR1 MDHEN and CDR2 SYDVKM. This CDR3 region has 16 residues. In nucleotides, the CDR3 is TGTGCCAGCAGTTTAGGACAGGCTAACTCCTACAATGAGCAGTTCTTC. Residues: CASSLGQANSYNEQFF.

The genes are TRBV12-5 and TRBJ2-1; 10 bases fit TRBD2. Unmatched junction bases numbered 6, after V lost 2 bases and J lost 2 bases. This CDR3 is 17 amino acids long. CDR1 and CDR2 (germline): LGHNT, FRNRAP. CDR3 in amino acids: CASGLPLAGDPYNEQFF. The CDR3 nucleotides read TGTGCTAGTGGTTTGCCTCTAGCGGGAGACCCCTACAATGAGCAGTTCTTC.

The chain couples TRBV29-1 to TRBJ2-7; D is possibly TRBD2 (7 bases). The ends were cut back, 6 bases at V and 0 bases at J, with 12 bases in the middle. Germline loops: CDR1 SQVTM, CDR2 ANQGSEA. The CDR3 covers 13 residues. Here the CDR3 reads CSVTGRDSYEQYF. In DNA form, the CDR3 reads TGCAGCGTAACAGGGAGGGACTCCTACGAGCAGTACTTC.

This clonotype has only one observation. The genes are TRBV6-1 and TRBJ1-4, with D unresolved. V was cut by 0 bases and J by 5 bases, with 13 bases left in between. CDR1 and CDR2 (germline): MNHNS, SASEGT. CDR3 size: 16 residues. The CDR3 bases are TGTGCCAGCAGTGAAGCGCCATTAGGGCCCAATGAAAAACTGTTTTTT. Its translation is CASSEAPLGPNEKLFF.

This rearrangement joins TRBV6-2 or TRBV6-3 to TRBJ1-5; TRBD1 is a possible D gene (6 bases). CDR3 length: 14 amino acids. V was clipped by 7 bases and J by 6 bases, with 16 bases between them. Germline CDR1 is MNHEY and CDR2 is SVGEGT. The CDR3 DNA reads as TGTGCCAGCACCTACGGCAGGGGCTCTCAGCCCCAGCATTTT. Its translation is CASTYGRGSQPQHF.

The chain recombines TRBV4-3 with TRBJ2-5, with 9 bases matching TRBD2. Germline assignment: CDR1 LGHNA and CDR2 YSLEER. Trimming at V came to 0 bases and at J to 5 bases, leaving 10 bases not matched to a gene. The CDR3 sequence is 17 residues long. The CDR3 DNA sequence: TGCGCCAGCAGCCAAGATCGGGAGCGGGAGGTAGAGGAGACCCAGTACTTC. This encodes CASSQDREREVEETQYF.

The CDR3, as DNA: TGTGCCAGCAGCTTATATGGGGGGGGAGGAGAGACCCAGTACTTC. Protein product: CASSLYGGGGETQYF. The rearrangement uses TRBV11-2 and TRBJ2-5, with 7 bases matching TRBD2. This CDR3 is 15 amino acids long. Per the germline V gene, CDR1 is SGHAT and CDR2 is FQNNGV. The V and J ends lost 2 bases and 4 bases, in that order; junction bases with no gene match: 7. The complete variable domain, with remaining parts taken from reference TRBV11-2 and TRBJ2-5, reads EAGVAQSPRYKIIEKRQSVAFWCNPISGHATLYWYQQILGQGPKLLIQFQNNGVVDDSQLPKDRFSAERLKGVDSTLKIQPAKLEDSAVYLCASSLYGGGGETQYFGPGTRLLVL.

The V and J genes are TRBV11-2 and TRBJ2-3; TRBD2 matches 9 bases. Germline V gene lookup returns CDR1 SGHAT and CDR2 FQNNGV. This CDR3 spans 15 amino acids. The V gene end was trimmed by 4 bases and the J gene end by 6 bases; junction bases not matched to a gene: 8. Here the CDR3 DNA reads TGTGCCAGCAGCTCCCGACTAGCGGCAGCCGATACGCAGTATTTT. It translates to CASSSRLAAADTQYF.

The genes are TRBV28 and TRBJ1-2; maybe TRBD1 (5 bases). Germline V gives CDR1 MDHEN, CDR2 SYDVKM. This CDR3 comprises 15 residues. The V end lost 4 bases, the J end lost 8 bases, and 20 bases lay between the germline ends. The CDR3 nucleotides read TGTGCCAGCAGTTATCTCGGGGCCGCGGCTACCGGCTACACCTTC. Its translation: CASSYLGAAATGYTF.

This chain joins TRBV7-6 and TRBJ2-5; tentative D call: TRBD1 (5 bases). This CDR3 comprises 15 residues. The germline gives CDR1 SGHVS, CDR2 FNYEAQ. V was shortened by 0 bases and J by 3 bases, with 11 bases between the two germline ends. The CDR3, as DNA: TGTGCCAGCAGCTTAGCAGGTGCCAGGGAAGAGACCCAGTACTTC. Its protein is CASSLAGAREETQYF.

The chain has TRBV29-1 and TRBJ2-1; 13 positions match TRBD2. Trimming removed 4 bases from V and 0 bases from J; junction bases left unmatched: 12. The CDR3 is made up of 19 amino acids. Germline V gives CDR1 SQVTM, CDR2 ANQGSEA. The CDR3 sequence is CSVVPRYTSGRGSYNEQFF. The CDR3 DNA sequence: TGCAGCGTTGTCCCCCGGTATACTAGCGGGAGGGGCTCCTACAATGAGCAGTTCTTC.

J is TRBJ2-5 and V is TRBV7-9; possible D gene TRBD2, 6 bases. CDR1 and CDR2 (germline): SEHNR, FQNEAQ (reference sequence). Trimming took 5 bases from V and 2 from J, leaving 15 bases between them. The CDR3 runs to 15 residues. The CDR3: CASSPVATRQETQYF. DNA of the CDR3: TGTGCCAGCAGCCCCGTTGCGACTAGACAAGAGACCCAGTACTTC. Full variable domain (outside the CDR3, taken from reference TRBV7-9 and TRBJ2-5): DTGVSQNPRHKITKRGQNVTFRCDPISEHNRLYWYRQTLGQGPEFLTYFQNEAQLEKSRLLSDRFSAERPKGSFSTLEIQRTEQGDSAMYLCASSPVATRQETQYFGPGTRLLVL.

The chain has TRBV5-4 and TRBJ2-7, with D unclear. This CDR3 region has 12 residues. The V gene's germline CDR1 is SGHNT and CDR2 YYREEE (reference sequence). V shed 0 bases and J shed 4 bases, with 5 bases lying between them. In DNA form, the CDR3 reads TGTGCCAGCAGCTTGGATCAGTACGAGCAGTACTTC. It encodes CASSLDQYEQYF.

The gene calls are TRBV20-1 and TRBJ2-7; 7 bases match TRBD1. J lost 3 bases, V lost 3 bases, and 14 bases had no gene match. CDR1 and CDR2 from the germline V gene are DFQATT and SNEGSKA (reference sequence). CDR3 length: 16 residues. CDR3 sequence reads: CSASTTGQERLYEQYF. The CDR3 DNA reads as TGCAGTGCTAGCACTACTGGACAGGAACGACTCTACGAGCAGTACTTC.

V usage is TRBV6-5 and J usage is TRBJ2-1, with 7 positions matching TRBD2. This CDR3 has 14 amino acids. Trimming removed 2 bases from V and 5 bases from J; junction bases left unmatched: 3. CDR1 and CDR2 (germline): MNHEY, SVGAGI. The CDR3 sequence: CASSYQRDDNEQFF. The DNA for the CDR3 is TGTGCCAGCAGTTACCAGCGGGATGACAATGAGCAGTTCTTC.

This sequence joins TRBV19 and TRBJ2-7, with TRBD2 matching over 10 bases. This CDR3 region has 16 residues. V lost 6 bases and J lost 3; bases outside the gene matches: 11. Looked up from germline, CDR1 is LNHDA and CDR2 is SQIVND (reference sequence). This CDR3 reads CASRPEGLAGDYEQYF. The CDR3, as DNA: TGTGCCAGTAGACCCGAGGGGCTAGCGGGAGACTACGAGCAGTACTTC.

The chain carries TRBV6-6 and TRBJ2-7; D uncertain. This CDR3 comprises 13 residues. CDR1 MNHNY and CDR2 SVGAGI come from the germline V gene (reference sequence). V lost 5 bases and J lost 3, with 11 bases in between. The CDR3 loop reads CASSPDGYYEQYF. DNA of the CDR3: TGTGCCAGCAGTCCCGACGGGTACTACGAGCAGTACTTC.

V gene TRBV30 combines with J gene TRBJ1-3; no clear D. The CDR3 runs 16 residues. Trimming took 5 bases from V and 0 from J, leaving 17 bases between them. The germline V gene encodes CDR1 GTSNPN and CDR2 SVGIG (reference sequence). The CDR3 nucleotides are TGTGCCTGGTCAGAAGCTGGGCTCTACTCTGGAAACACCATATATTTT. Translating gives CAWSEAGLYSGNTIYF.

This clonotype has more than one count but fewer than ten. This chain links TRBV7-3 with TRBJ1-2; D gene unclear. The CDR3 covers 16 residues. Trimming cost V 4 bases and J 2 bases, with 17 bases left between them. Germline V gives CDR1 SGHTA, CDR2 FQGTGA. Here the CDR3 reads CASSSGPPLLNYGYTF. In DNA, the CDR3 is TGTGCCAGCAGCTCCGGTCCTCCTCTTTTAAACTATGGCTACACCTTC. Looking up the rest from reference TRBV7-3 and TRBJ1-2 gives the full variable domain: GAGVSQTPSNKVTEKGKYVELRCDPISGHTALYWYRQSLGQGPEFLIYFQGTGAADDSGLPNDRFFAVRPEGSVSTLKIQRTERGDSAVYLCASSSGPPLLNYGYTFGSGTRLTVV.

In DNA, the CDR3 is TGTGCCAGCAGTATCAGCGGGAGGGCCTTGAAGGGCGGGGAGCTGTTTTTT. Residues: CASSISGRALKGGELFF. The chain combines TRBV27 with TRBJ2-2; 10 nucleotides line up with TRBD2. V shed 5 bases and J 7 bases; nucleotides not matched to a gene: 13. This CDR3 is 17 amino acids long. CDR1 and CDR2 from the germline V gene are MNHEY and SMNVEV (reference sequence).